This T cell receptor beta chain appears in the sequencing data of a study of PD-L1 blockade in urothelial cancer (dated by TCRdb to the late 2010s). Notes on the research overall: Every patient began therapy in 2014 and was given atezolizumab 1,200 mg intravenously every 3 weeks. In the same patients, whole exome sequencing and RNA sequencing of pretreatment tumors were performed in addition to TCR sequencing. Under 30 patients had pretreatment blood TCR-seq, some 25 had at least one posttreatment blood collection, and some 25 had tumor TCR-seq. Durable clinical benefit was achieved by nine patients but not by the remaining 20. About 90% of the 29 patients were males with bladder-origin urothelial cancer, and 18 of 29 reported a prior smoking history. Patients had an ECOG performance status of 0 or 1 and had received between 0 and 3 prior chemotherapy regimens. Progression-free survival longer than 6 months counted as durable clinical benefit, and TCR features were additionally tested against both progression-free and overall survival. Blood samples yielded a median of around 140,000 T cells and around 80,000 unique TCRs, with median clonality 0.080. Blood samples were analyzed at two time points: 3 weeks after treatment start (second dose) and 6 weeks after treatment start. Somatic, immune and clinical correlates of response to PD-L1 blockade with atezolizumab in urothelial cancer were the focus of an exploratory multi-omic analysis. TCR sequencing covered pretreatment tumor samples and matched, serially collected peripheral blood taken before and after atezolizumab treatment.

Based on the germline V gene, the CDR1 and CDR2 sequences are MNHNS and SASEGT. The V and J ends are trimmed by 0 bases and 8 bases, leaving 8 bases between them. The CDR3 runs 13 amino acids, cysteine and phenylalanine included. Of all the DNA, just the CDR3 is kept, 39 bases in frame from base 1. Synthetic TCR analog templates were spiked into each PCR to estimate absolute template abundance from read counts. The immunoSEQ assay used bias-controlled V and J gene primers to amplify TCRbeta CDR3 regions from genomic DNA. Rearranged TCRbeta segments were sequenced at approximately 20X coverage. Regarding the original processing steps: Clustering was used to correct sequencing errors, and CDR3s were annotated against IMGT to assign V, D and J genes. Downstream analyses used only productive TCRbeta rearrangements, leaving out any out-of-frame or stop-codon sequences. To compute clonality, Shannon entropy was normalized by the log of the number of unique productive sequences and then subtracted from one. Clones differing between time points or between blood and tumor were identified using Fisher's exact test with Benjamini-Hochberg correction, with an adjusted p below 0.01 applied as the threshold. TCRdb holds this immuneACCESS table with in-frame rearrangements only. Some clones are missing; in checked studies, unresolved V genes explain under half, and the rest has no known cause. V and J calls and clone size are given by that table; D and trimming were obtained from the DNA. The sample profile shows some 44,000 clones; approximately 80% of them were found once. Under 20% of the sample goes to the ten largest clones.

The sample's time point label is to be understood as: pretreatment peripheral blood. The cohort included some 30 patients with locally advanced or metastatic urothelial carcinoma who were treated at Memorial Sloan Kettering on a trial protocol. Peripheral blood mononuclear cells were collected from each patient pretreatment and during treatment, giving between 1 and 8 total time points per patient. The Qiagen DNeasy Blood extraction kit was used to purify genomic DNA from total PBMCs and from tumor samples. PBMCs were collected pretreatment and during treatment, and were isolated and stored as previously described. Study-wide findings and limitations: A pretreatment peripheral blood TCR clonality below the median was linked to improved progression-free and overall survival. Patients with durable benefit showed greater expansion of tumor-associated TCR clones in peripheral blood 3 weeks after starting treatment (n = 22, p = 0.022). Small sample size (n of about 29) and many exploratory analyses mean the results are intended to be hypothesis-generating.

Worth noting for this clone: The antigen it binds to is not known. Base quality data are lacking; no much larger clone is found one base away.

The sample was PBMCs, taken around atezolizumab (anti-PD-L1) treatment. The receptor was derived from a man aged 60 to 75 with urothelial cancer. Rearrangement joined TRBV6-1 to TRBJ1-3; the D segment could be TRBD1, given 5 matching bases. The CDR3 region has the sequence CASSEARGDTIYF. The nucleotide sequence reads TGTGCCAGCAGTGAAGCCCGGGGGGACACCATATATTTT.